The sequence of this T cell receptor (beta chain) was determined in a study of T cells in Graves' hyperthyroidism and ophthalmopathy. The CDR3 loop spans 16 amino acids. J was trimmed by 4 bases and V by 4 bases; bases with no gene match: 3. Germline lookup yields CDR1 MNHNS and CDR2 SASEGT. Criteria for exclusion of patients were uncontrolled infection, other autoimmune disease, pregnancy or lactation. RNA transcripts yielded amplified TCR beta CDR3 regions. First-round RT-PCR targeting the TCR CDR3 was performed with the HTBI primer set. TCRdb independently ran MiXCR on the multiplex PCR reads; one entry per CDR3 protein. This table has around 600,000 distinct CDR3 sequences, approximately 15% appearing once. This clonotype was observed many times.

This receptor was identified in a middle-aged woman with Graves' ophthalmopathy. The V and J genes are TRBV6-1 and TRBJ2-2; 13 positions match TRBD2. Sequenced input: blood. The CDR3 region has the DNA TGTGCCAGCAGTGGACTAGCGGGGGGAGGCACCGGGGAGCTGTTTTTT. Translating gives CASSGLAGGGTGELFF.